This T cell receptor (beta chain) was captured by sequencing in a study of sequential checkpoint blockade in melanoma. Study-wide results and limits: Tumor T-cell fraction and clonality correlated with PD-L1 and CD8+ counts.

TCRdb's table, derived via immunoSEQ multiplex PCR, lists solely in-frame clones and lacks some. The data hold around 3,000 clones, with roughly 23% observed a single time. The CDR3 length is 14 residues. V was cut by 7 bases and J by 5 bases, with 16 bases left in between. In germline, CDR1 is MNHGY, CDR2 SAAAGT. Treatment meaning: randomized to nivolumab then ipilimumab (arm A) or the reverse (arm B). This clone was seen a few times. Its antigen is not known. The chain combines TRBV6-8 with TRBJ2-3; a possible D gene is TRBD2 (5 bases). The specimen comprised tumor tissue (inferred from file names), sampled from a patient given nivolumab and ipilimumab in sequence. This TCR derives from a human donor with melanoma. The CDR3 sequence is CASNPEGPQDTQYF. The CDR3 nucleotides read TGTGCCAGCAACCCCGAGGGTCCCCAAGATACGCAGTATTTT.